Listed here are 15 T cell receptor beta chains from one sample, sequenced in a study of cytomegalovirus exposure and HLA in healthy donors. 60 Vbeta and 13 Jbeta primers were used in PCR. Only in-frame clones appear in the TCRdb table, and some are missing; sequencing was by immunoSEQ multiplex PCR. The repertoire holds about 150,000 clones, with over 65% as singletons. The sequencing sample was made of PBMCs. Receptors were obtained from a man in his forties in good health and CMV-seropositive.

On this clone: A read error is likely, as this CDR3 ends without the conserved phenylalanine or tryptophan. J is TRBJ1-2 and V is TRBV7-9; no clear D gene. V gave up 3 bases and J gave up 8 bases, with 19 bases separating them. The germline V gene has CDR1 SEHNR and CDR2 FQNEAQ (reference sequence). The CDR3 runs 15 residues. The DNA for the CDR3 is TGTGCCAGCAGCTTTTCAAATCAGAACATCATGGGCTACACCCTC. Residues: CASSFSNQNIMGYTL.

V and J are TRBV5-6 and TRBJ2-1; TRBD1 aligns across 10 bases. Germline V CDR1 and CDR2: SGHDT, YYEEEE. With V trimmed by 4 bases and J by 14 bases, 9 bases remained unmatched. The CDR3 contains 13 residues. The DNA for the CDR3 is TGTGCCAGCAGCACCTGGACAGGGGGGGATAAGTTCTTC. Residues: CASSTWTGGDKFF.

The CDR3 DNA sequence: TGCAGCGTTGAAGATCCCCGGGGGTACAATGAGCAGTTCTTC. Its translation is CSVEDPRGYNEQFF. The chain combines TRBV29-1 with TRBJ2-1, with D possibly TRBD2 on 6 matching bases. The CDR3 is made up of 14 amino acids. Looked up from germline, CDR1 is SQVTM and CDR2 is ANQGSEA. Trimming removed 0 bases from V and 4 bases from J, with 10 bases in between.

This clone was counted a single time. The J gene is TRBJ2-1, the V gene TRBV2; a weak D match, TRBD2 (5 bases). The CDR3 spans 13 residues. CDR1 is SNHLY and CDR2 is FYNNEI in the germline V gene. V gave up 6 bases and J gave up 1 base, with 7 bases separating them. CDR3 sequence: CASREESYNEQFF. Written as DNA, the CDR3 is TGTGCCAGCAGGGAGGAGTCCTACAATGAGCAGTTCTTC.

The chain uses TRBV5-1 and TRBJ1-2, with TRBD1 matching 7 bases. V dropped 4 bases and J dropped 1; count of bases not matched to a gene: 7. Germline V gene data show CDR1 as SGHRS and CDR2 as YFSETQ. The length of the CDR3 is 15 residues. CDR3 in DNA: TGCGCCAGCAGCATTACCGGGACAGATAACTATGGCTACACCTTC. Translating it yields CASSITGTDNYGYTF.

The chain carries TRBV29-1 and TRBJ2-6, with 7 bases that match TRBD1. The CDR3 runs 13 residues. The germline CDR1 and CDR2 sequences are SQVTM and ANQGSEA. V lost 6 bases and J lost 2; bases outside the gene matches: 1. CDR3 sequence: CSVQGAGANVLTF. CDR3 nucleotides: TGCAGCGTGCAGGGGGCTGGGGCCAACGTCCTGACTTTC.

J is TRBJ2-7 and V is TRBV28; D gene uncertain. The V gene's germline CDR1 is MDHEN and CDR2 SYDVKM. Trimming removed 6 bases at V and 0 bases at J, with 18 bases between. CDR3 length: 16 residues. CDR3 DNA sequence: TGTGCCAGCAGCTCCTTTACGCTACAGAGCTCCTACGAGCAGTACTTC. This sequence encodes CASSSFTLQSSYEQYF.

This sequence joins TRBV7-2 and TRBJ2-7; 10 bases are a match to TRBD2. Germline CDR1 SGHTA, CDR2 FQGNSA. This CDR3 contains 16 residues. Unmatched junction bases numbered 7, after V lost 5 bases and J lost 0 bases. The CDR3 spells CASSPSSGRSSYEQYF. The CDR3 DNA is TGTGCCAGCAGCCCTAGTAGCGGGAGGAGCTCCTACGAGCAGTACTTC.

The rearrangement joins TRBV5-4 to TRBJ2-7; 8 bases agree with TRBD1. The CDR3 sequence is 15 residues long. Germline lookup yields CDR1 SGHNT and CDR2 YYREEE (reference sequence). Trimming at V came to 5 bases and at J to 4 bases, leaving 11 bases not matched to a gene. In nucleotides, the CDR3 is TGTGCCAGCAGTCCCGGACAGGGATCTACTTACGAGCAGTACTTC. Translated: CASSPGQGSTYEQYF. The full variable domain, in which reference TRBV5-4 and TRBJ2-7 provide the parts outside the CDR3, is ETGVTQSPTHLIKTRGQQVTLRCSSQSGHNTVSWYQQALGQGPQFIFQYYREEENGRGNFPPRFSGLQFPNYSSELNVNALELDDSALYLCASSPGQGSTYEQYFGPGTRLTVT.

The chain carries TRBV6-5 and TRBJ1-1, with D perhaps TRBD1 (5 bases). The germline V and J ends were trimmed by 6 bases and 1 base, with 9 bases remaining between them. Germline CDR1 reads MNHEY; CDR2 reads SVGAGI. The CDR3 is 13 amino acids. The CDR3 DNA reads as TGTGCCAGCAGCTTAGGACAGAACACTGAAGCTTTCTTT. This translates into CASSLGQNTEAFF.

This chain connects TRBV7-8 to TRBJ2-2, with TRBD2 matching 13 bases. With 5 bases clipped from V and 3 bases from J, the junction kept 9 bases outside the gene matches. The CDR3 length is 18 residues. Looked up from germline, CDR1 is SGHVS and CDR2 is FQNEAQ. The CDR3 here is CASSTRTSGSSYTGELFF. The CDR3 nucleotides read TGTGCCAGCAGCACCCGGACTAGCGGGAGTTCCTACACCGGGGAGCTGTTTTTT.

Comment on this clone: A read error may explain this, as a much larger clone is one base away. The genes are TRBV6-4 and TRBJ2-2, with D tentatively TRBD2 (6 bases). Trimming left V 4 bases short and J 6 bases short, with 9 bases between. Germline assignment: CDR1 MRHNA and CDR2 SNTAGT. This CDR3 is 13 amino acids long. CDR3 residues: CASSAGDAGELFF. CDR3 coding DNA: TGTGCCAGCAGTGCGGGAGACGCCGGGGAGCTGTTTTTT.

V and J are TRBV29-1 and TRBJ2-7; 14 bases match TRBD2. The CDR3 loop spans 15 amino acids. Germline CDR1 is SQVTM and CDR2 is ANQGSEA. The V gene end was trimmed by 7 bases and the J gene end by 5 bases; junction bases not matched to a gene: 10. The CDR3 DNA reads as TGCAGCGCGGGACTAGCGGGAGCAAGCGGGGACGAGCAGTACTTC. Residues: CSAGLAGASGDEQYF.

This chain connects TRBV29-1 to TRBJ2-1; TRBD2 matches 8 bases. V trimming: 6 bases; J trimming: 0 bases; junction bases outside the gene matches: 7. CDR1 SQVTM and CDR2 ANQGSEA come from the germline V gene. The CDR3 runs to 15 residues. The CDR3 region has the DNA TGCAGCGTCGGACTAGCCGGACCCTCCTACAATGAGCAGTTCTTC. Translation: CSVGLAGPSYNEQFF.

V gene TRBV5-4 combines with J gene TRBJ2-3; the D is unclear. CDR3 length: 14 residues. Trimming stripped 2 bases from V and 3 bases from J, with 10 bases between. The germline V gene encodes CDR1 SGHNT and CDR2 YYREEE (reference sequence). The DNA for the CDR3 is TGTGCCAGCAGCTTAAAGCTTATGACAGATACGCAGTATTTT. Translation: CASSLKLMTDTQYF.